A selection of T cell receptor beta chains follows, all from one sample in a study of OX40 agonist ivuxolimab in advanced cancers. The assay was immunoSEQ multiplex PCR, and TCRdb's table has in-frame clones only and misses some. This repertoire shows fewer than 90,000 clones, about 85% found once; its top ten account for less than 4%. Sequenced material: CD4+ or CD8+ T cells sorted from blood, taken in a trial of the OX40 agonist ivuxolimab. The receptors stem from an adult with an advanced solid tumor such as melanoma, head and neck, liver or kidney cancer. Both conserved end residues are part of each CDR3. D genes are given only for firm matches. The size field is filled for only some rows; it gives once, few, many or a size class.

clone_size: NA; d_call: NA; j_call: TRBJ1-4; v_call: TRBV9; cdr3_length: 15; cdr3_aa: CASSVGAAGFEKLFF; cdr3_nt: TGTGCCAGCAGCGTAGGGGCAGCGGGGTTCGAAAAACTGTTTTTT
clone_size: NA; d_call: NA; j_call: TRBJ1-1; v_call: TRBV28; cdr3_length: 11; cdr3_aa: CASLGNTEAFF; cdr3_nt: TGTGCCAGCCTAGGGAACACTGAAGCTTTCTTT
clone_size: NA; d_call: TRBD1; j_call: TRBJ1-2; v_call: TRBV5-5; cdr3_length: 14; cdr3_aa: CASTRAGGVYGYTF; cdr3_nt: TGTGCCAGCACGCGGGCAGGGGGCGTTTATGGCTACACCTTC
clone_size: few; d_call: NA; j_call: TRBJ2-7; v_call: TRBV6-1; cdr3_length: 12; cdr3_aa: CASSARENEQYF; cdr3_nt: TGTGCCAGCAGTGCTAGGGAAAACGAGCAGTACTTC
clone_size: NA; d_call: NA; j_call: TRBJ1-1; v_call: TRBV20-1; cdr3_length: 11; cdr3_aa: CSAGARTEAFF; cdr3_nt: TGCAGTGCGGGGGCTAGGACTGAAGCTTTCTTT
clone_size: NA; d_call: TRBD2; j_call: TRBJ2-1; v_call: TRBV4-3; cdr3_length: 15; cdr3_aa: CASSQVWTSGIEQFF; cdr3_nt: TGCGCCAGCAGCCAAGTGTGGACTAGCGGGATCGAGCAGTTCTTC
clone_size: NA; d_call: TRBD1; j_call: TRBJ2-7; v_call: TRBV6-1; cdr3_length: 16; cdr3_aa: CASSEGQGHSSYEQYF; cdr3_nt: TGTGCCAGCAGTGAGGGACAGGGCCATAGCTCCTACGAGCAGTACTTC
clone_size: few; d_call: TRBD2; j_call: TRBJ2-1; v_call: TRBV5-4; cdr3_length: 15; cdr3_aa: CASSDSSGRANEQFF; cdr3_nt: TGTGCCAGCAGCGACTCTAGCGGGAGGGCCAATGAGCAGTTCTTC
clone_size: NA; d_call: TRBD1; j_call: TRBJ1-2; v_call: TRBV6-6; cdr3_length: 14; cdr3_aa: CASSYEPGGYGYTF; cdr3_nt: TGTGCCAGCAGTTACGAGCCAGGGGGCTATGGCTACACCTTC
clone_size: NA; d_call: TRBD1; j_call: TRBJ2-1; v_call: TRBV9; cdr3_length: 17; cdr3_aa: CASRWGMTDRESDEQFF; cdr3_nt: TGTGCCAGCAGGTGGGGGATGACGGACAGGGAATCCGATGAGCAGTTCTTC
clone_size: once; d_call: TRBD1; j_call: TRBJ1-2; v_call: TRBV15; cdr3_length: 18; cdr3_aa: CATSRDWTGGLRAYGYTF; cdr3_nt: TGTGCCACCAGCAGAGACTGGACAGGGGGTCTGCGGGCCTATGGCTACACCTTC
clone_size: NA; d_call: TRBD1; j_call: TRBJ1-4; v_call: TRBV7-9; cdr3_length: 15; cdr3_aa: CASSTDRGRNEKLFF; cdr3_nt: TGTGCCAGCAGTACGGACAGGGGGCGGAATGAAAAACTGTTTTTT
clone_size: NA; d_call: TRBD1; j_call: TRBJ1-1; v_call: TRBV6-6; cdr3_length: 13; cdr3_aa: CASSLDRGLKAFF; cdr3_nt: TGTGCCAGCAGTTTGGACAGGGGGCTGAAAGCTTTCTTT
clone_size: NA; d_call: NA; j_call: TRBJ1-6; v_call: TRBV30; cdr3_length: 10; cdr3_aa: CAWGHSPLHF; cdr3_nt: TGTGCCTGGGGACATTCACCCCTCCACTTT
clone_size: few; d_call: NA; j_call: TRBJ2-7; v_call: TRBV6-5; cdr3_length: 15; cdr3_aa: CASSYSRTHNYEQYF; cdr3_nt: TGTGCCAGCAGTTACTCGAGGACTCACAACTACGAGCAGTACTTC
clone_size: NA; d_call: NA; j_call: TRBJ2-1; v_call: TRBV4-1; cdr3_length: 17; cdr3_aa: CASSQTDMGFTYNEQFF; cdr3_nt: TGCGCCAGCAGCCAAACCGATATGGGGTTTACCTACAATGAGCAGTTCTTC
clone_size: once; d_call: TRBD1; j_call: TRBJ2-1; v_call: TRBV6-5; cdr3_length: 14; cdr3_aa: CASSLGQGANEQFF; cdr3_nt: TGTGCCAGCAGTCTGGGACAGGGGGCTAATGAGCAGTTCTTC
clone_size: NA; d_call: NA; j_call: TRBJ2-2; v_call: TRBV19; cdr3_length: 15; cdr3_aa: CASRQMDRNTGELFF; cdr3_nt: TGTGCCAGTAGACAAATGGACAGGAACACCGGGGAGCTGTTTTTT
clone_size: once; d_call: NA; j_call: TRBJ1-1; v_call: TRBV5-1; cdr3_length: 14; cdr3_aa: CASSSGGGRTEAFF; cdr3_nt: TGCGCCAGCAGCTCCGGTGGGGGGCGAACTGAAGCTTTCTTT
clone_size: few; d_call: NA; j_call: TRBJ2-7; v_call: TRBV4-1; cdr3_length: 13; cdr3_aa: CASSPPMSYEQYF; cdr3_nt: TGCGCCAGCAGCCCCCCCATGTCCTACGAGCAGTACTTC
clone_size: NA; d_call: NA; j_call: TRBJ1-1; v_call: TRBV7-8; cdr3_length: 16; cdr3_aa: CASSRIRGVLGTEAFF; cdr3_nt: TGTGCCAGCAGCAGAATCCGAGGGGTTTTGGGCACTGAAGCTTTCTTT
clone_size: NA; d_call: NA; j_call: TRBJ1-5; v_call: TRBV19; cdr3_length: 14; cdr3_aa: CASTQGTGNQPQHF; cdr3_nt: TGTGCCAGTACGCAGGGTACGGGCAATCAGCCCCAGCATTTT
clone_size: once; d_call: NA; j_call: TRBJ2-1; v_call: TRBV9; cdr3_length: 14; cdr3_aa: CASSSYNRVNEQFF; cdr3_nt: TGTGCCAGCAGTTCCTACAACAGGGTAAATGAGCAGTTCTTC
clone_size: NA; d_call: TRBD2; j_call: TRBJ2-3; v_call: TRBV9; cdr3_length: 15; cdr3_aa: CASSVAGGRGDTQYF; cdr3_nt: TGTGCCAGCAGCGTAGCGGGGGGGCGGGGAGATACGCAGTATTTT
clone_size: NA; d_call: TRBD1; j_call: TRBJ2-5; v_call: TRBV5-1; cdr3_length: 16; cdr3_aa: CASSLVGQGAGETQYF; cdr3_nt: TGCGCCAGCAGCTTGGTGGGACAGGGGGCCGGGGAGACCCAGTACTTC
clone_size: NA; d_call: NA; j_call: TRBJ1-3; v_call: TRBV7-2; cdr3_length: 15; cdr3_aa: CASSARSRSGNTIYF; cdr3_nt: TGTGCCAGCAGTGCTCGAAGCCGCTCTGGAAACACCATATATTTT
clone_size: NA; d_call: NA; j_call: TRBJ2-7; v_call: TRBV6-5; cdr3_length: 10; cdr3_aa: CASGRYEQYF; cdr3_nt: TGTGCCAGCGGACGCTACGAGCAGTACTTC
clone_size: NA; d_call: TRBD2; j_call: TRBJ2-5; v_call: TRBV11-3; cdr3_length: 16; cdr3_aa: CASSLRLAESRETQYF; cdr3_nt: TGTGCCAGCAGCCTAAGACTAGCGGAGAGCCGAGAGACCCAGTACTTC
clone_size: NA; d_call: TRBD1; j_call: TRBJ1-2; v_call: TRBV5-6; cdr3_length: 14; cdr3_aa: CASSSAGTDYGYTF; cdr3_nt: TGTGCCAGCAGCTCGGCTGGGACAGACTATGGCTACACCTTC
clone_size: NA; d_call: NA; j_call: TRBJ1-5; v_call: TRBV6-5; cdr3_length: 13; cdr3_aa: CASSEREIQPQHF; cdr3_nt: TGTGCCAGCAGTGAGAGGGAAATTCAGCCCCAGCATTTT
clone_size: NA; d_call: NA; j_call: TRBJ1-6; v_call: TRBV30; cdr3_length: 14; cdr3_aa: CAWSVDRSNSPLHF; cdr3_nt: TGTGCCTGGAGTGTCGACAGGTCGAATTCACCCCTCCACTTT
clone_size: once; d_call: NA; j_call: TRBJ1-1; v_call: TRBV6-1; cdr3_length: 9; cdr3_aa: CASSVRAFF; cdr3_nt: TGTGCCAGCAGTGTCAGAGCTTTCTTT
clone_size: NA; d_call: TRBD2; j_call: TRBJ2-7; v_call: TRBV4-3; cdr3_length: 15; cdr3_aa: CASSRGTSGSYEQYF; cdr3_nt: TGCGCCAGCAGCCGGGGGACTAGCGGGTCCTACGAGCAGTACTTC